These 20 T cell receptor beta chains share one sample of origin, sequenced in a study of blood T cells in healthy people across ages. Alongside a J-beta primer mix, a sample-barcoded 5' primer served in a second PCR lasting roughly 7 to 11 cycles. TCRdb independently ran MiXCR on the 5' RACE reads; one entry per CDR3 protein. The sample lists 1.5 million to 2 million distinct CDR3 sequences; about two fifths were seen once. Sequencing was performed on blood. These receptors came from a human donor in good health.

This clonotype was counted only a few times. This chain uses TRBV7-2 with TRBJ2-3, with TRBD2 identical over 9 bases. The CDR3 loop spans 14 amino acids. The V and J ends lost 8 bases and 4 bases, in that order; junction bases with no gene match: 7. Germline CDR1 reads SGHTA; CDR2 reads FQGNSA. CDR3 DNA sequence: TGTGCCAGCGCCAGGGGCGGGGGGGCAGATACGCAGTATTTT. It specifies CASARGGGADTQYF.

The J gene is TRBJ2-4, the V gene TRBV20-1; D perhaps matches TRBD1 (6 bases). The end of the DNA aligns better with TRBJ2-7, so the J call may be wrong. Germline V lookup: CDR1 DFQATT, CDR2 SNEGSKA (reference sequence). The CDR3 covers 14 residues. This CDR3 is CSSIGETGNYEQYF. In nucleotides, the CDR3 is TGCAGTTCCATAGGGGAAACAGGGAACTACGAGCAGTACTTC.

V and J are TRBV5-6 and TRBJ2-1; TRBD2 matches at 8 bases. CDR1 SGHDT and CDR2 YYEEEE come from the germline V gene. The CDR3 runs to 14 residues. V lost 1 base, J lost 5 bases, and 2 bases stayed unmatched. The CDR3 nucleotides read TGTGCCAGCAGCTTGCGGGGGGGGCACAATGAGCAGTTCTTC. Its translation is CASSLRGGHNEQFF.

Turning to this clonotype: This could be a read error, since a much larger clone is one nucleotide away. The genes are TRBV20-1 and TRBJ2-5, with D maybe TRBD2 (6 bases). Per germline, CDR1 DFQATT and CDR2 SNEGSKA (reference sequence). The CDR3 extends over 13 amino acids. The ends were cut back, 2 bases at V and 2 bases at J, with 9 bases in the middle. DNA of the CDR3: TGCAGTGCTAGACTAGCGAGGCAAGAGACCCAGTACTTC. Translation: CSARLARQETQYF.

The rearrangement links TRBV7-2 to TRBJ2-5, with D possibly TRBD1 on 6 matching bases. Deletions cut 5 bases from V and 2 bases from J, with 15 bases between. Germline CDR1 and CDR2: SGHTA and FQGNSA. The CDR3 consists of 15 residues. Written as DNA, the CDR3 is TGTGCCAGCAGCCGGACAGTAACGACACAAGAGACCCAGTACTTC. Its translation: CASSRTVTTQETQYF.

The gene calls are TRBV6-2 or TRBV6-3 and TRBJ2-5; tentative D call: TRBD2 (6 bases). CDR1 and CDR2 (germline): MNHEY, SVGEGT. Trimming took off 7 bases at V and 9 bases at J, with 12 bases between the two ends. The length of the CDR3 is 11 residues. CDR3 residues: CASTHGEAQYF. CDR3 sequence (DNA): TGTGCCAGCACCCACGGGGAGGCCCAGTACTTC.

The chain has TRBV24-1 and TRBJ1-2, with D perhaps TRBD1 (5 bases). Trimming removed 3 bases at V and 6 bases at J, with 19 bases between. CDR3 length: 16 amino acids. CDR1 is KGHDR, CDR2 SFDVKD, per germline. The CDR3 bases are TGTGCCACCAGTGATCAATCCGCCGGGGGAAAGGATGGCTACACCTTC. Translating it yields CATSDQSAGGKDGYTF.

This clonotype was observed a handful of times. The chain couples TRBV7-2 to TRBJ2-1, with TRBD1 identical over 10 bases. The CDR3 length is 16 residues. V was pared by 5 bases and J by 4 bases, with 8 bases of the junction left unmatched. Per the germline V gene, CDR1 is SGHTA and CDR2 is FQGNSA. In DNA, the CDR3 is TGTGCCAGCAGCCTGGGGGACAGGGGAGGTTACAATGAGCAGTTCTTC. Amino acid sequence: CASSLGDRGGYNEQFF.

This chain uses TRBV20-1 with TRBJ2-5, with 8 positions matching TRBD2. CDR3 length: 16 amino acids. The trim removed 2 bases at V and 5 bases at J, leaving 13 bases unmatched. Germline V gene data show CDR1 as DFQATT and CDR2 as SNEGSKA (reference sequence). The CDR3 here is CSARSPVAGRGETQYF. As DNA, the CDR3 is TGCAGTGCTAGAAGTCCGGTAGCGGGGAGGGGGGAGACCCAGTACTTC.

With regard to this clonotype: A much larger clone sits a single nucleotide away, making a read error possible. CDR3: CASSLAWGGEQYF. The CDR3 coding sequence is TGTGCCAGCAGCTTAGCGTGGGGGGGCGAGCAGTACTTC. The gene calls are TRBV7-9 and TRBJ2-5; TRBD2 aligns across 7 bases. The better agreement between TRBJ2-7 and the DNA end casts doubt on the J call. CDR1 and CDR2 from the germline V gene are SEHNR and FQNEAQ (reference sequence). The CDR3 length is 13 residues.

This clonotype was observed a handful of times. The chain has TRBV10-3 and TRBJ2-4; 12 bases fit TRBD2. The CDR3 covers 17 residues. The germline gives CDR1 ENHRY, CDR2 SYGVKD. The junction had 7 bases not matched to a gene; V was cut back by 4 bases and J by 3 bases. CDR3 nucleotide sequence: TGTGCCATCAGTGGGTCGACTAGCGGGGGTAACAAAAACATTCAGTACTTC. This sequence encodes CAISGSTSGGNKNIQYF.

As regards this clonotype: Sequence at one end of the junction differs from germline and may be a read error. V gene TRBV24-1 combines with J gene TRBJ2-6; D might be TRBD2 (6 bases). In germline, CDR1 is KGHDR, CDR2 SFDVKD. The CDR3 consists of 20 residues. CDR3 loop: CATGDPYGTPSVGGANVLTF. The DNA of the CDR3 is TGTGCCACCGGTGATCCTTACGGGACTCCGAGCGTCGGCGGGGCCAACGTCCTGACTTTC.

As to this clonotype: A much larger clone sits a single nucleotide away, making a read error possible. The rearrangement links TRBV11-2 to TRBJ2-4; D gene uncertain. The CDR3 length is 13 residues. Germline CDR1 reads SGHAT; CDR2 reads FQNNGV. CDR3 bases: TGTGCCGGCAGCCAAGAAAGGGATAACATTCAGTACTTC. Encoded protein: CAGSQERDNIQYF.

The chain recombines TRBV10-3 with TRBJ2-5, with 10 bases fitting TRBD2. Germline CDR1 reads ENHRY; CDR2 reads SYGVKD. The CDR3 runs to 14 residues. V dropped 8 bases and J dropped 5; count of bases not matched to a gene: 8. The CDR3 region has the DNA TGTGCCATCGGGCCTAGCGGGGGCGGGGAGACCCAGTACTTC. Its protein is CAIGPSGGGETQYF.

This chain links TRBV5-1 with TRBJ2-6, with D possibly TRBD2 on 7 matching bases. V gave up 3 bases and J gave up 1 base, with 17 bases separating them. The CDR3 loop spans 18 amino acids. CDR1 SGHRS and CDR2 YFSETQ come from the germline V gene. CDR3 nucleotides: TGCGCCAGCAGCTGGGAAGGCGGGGGCTCGTCTGGGGCCAACGTCCTGACTTTC. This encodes CASSWEGGGSSGANVLTF. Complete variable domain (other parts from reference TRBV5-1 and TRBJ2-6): KAGVTQTPRYLIKTRGQQVTLSCSPISGHRSVSWYQQTPGQGLQFLFEYFSETQRNKGNFPGRFSGRQFSNSRSEMNVSTLELGDSALYLCASSWEGGGSSGANVLTFGAGSRLTVL.

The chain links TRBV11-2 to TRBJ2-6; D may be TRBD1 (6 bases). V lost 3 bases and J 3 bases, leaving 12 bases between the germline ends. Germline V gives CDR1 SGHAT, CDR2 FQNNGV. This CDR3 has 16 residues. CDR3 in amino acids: CASSFTQGYGANVLTF. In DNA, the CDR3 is TGTGCCAGCAGCTTCACACAGGGTTATGGGGCCAACGTCCTGACTTTC.

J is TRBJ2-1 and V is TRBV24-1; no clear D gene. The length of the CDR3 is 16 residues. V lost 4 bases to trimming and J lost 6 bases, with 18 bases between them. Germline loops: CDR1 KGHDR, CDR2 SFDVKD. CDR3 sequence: CATSDAPALLGNEQFF. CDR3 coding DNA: TGTGCCACCAGTGACGCCCCGGCCCTCCTCGGCAATGAGCAGTTCTTC.

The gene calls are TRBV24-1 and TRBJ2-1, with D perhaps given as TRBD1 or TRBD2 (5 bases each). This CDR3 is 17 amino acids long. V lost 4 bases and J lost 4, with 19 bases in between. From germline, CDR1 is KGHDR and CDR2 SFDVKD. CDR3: CATSDPPGRLLYNEQFF. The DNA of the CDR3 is TGTGCCACCAGTGACCCTCCGGGACGGCTTCTATACAATGAGCAGTTCTTC.

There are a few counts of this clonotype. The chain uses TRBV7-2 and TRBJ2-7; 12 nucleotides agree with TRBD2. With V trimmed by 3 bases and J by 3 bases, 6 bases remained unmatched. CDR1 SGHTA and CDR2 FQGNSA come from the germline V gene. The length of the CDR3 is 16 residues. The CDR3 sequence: CASSFSTSGGIYEQYF. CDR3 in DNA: TGTGCCAGCAGCTTCTCGACTAGCGGGGGAATCTACGAGCAGTACTTC.

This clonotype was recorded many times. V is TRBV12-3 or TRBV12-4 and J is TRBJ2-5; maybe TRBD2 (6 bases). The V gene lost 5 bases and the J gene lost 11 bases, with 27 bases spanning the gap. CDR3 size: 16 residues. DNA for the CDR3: TGTGCCAGCAGTACTACCGGGACTCCCAGGTTGGGAGAGCAGTACTTC. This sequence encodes CASSTTGTPRLGEQYF.